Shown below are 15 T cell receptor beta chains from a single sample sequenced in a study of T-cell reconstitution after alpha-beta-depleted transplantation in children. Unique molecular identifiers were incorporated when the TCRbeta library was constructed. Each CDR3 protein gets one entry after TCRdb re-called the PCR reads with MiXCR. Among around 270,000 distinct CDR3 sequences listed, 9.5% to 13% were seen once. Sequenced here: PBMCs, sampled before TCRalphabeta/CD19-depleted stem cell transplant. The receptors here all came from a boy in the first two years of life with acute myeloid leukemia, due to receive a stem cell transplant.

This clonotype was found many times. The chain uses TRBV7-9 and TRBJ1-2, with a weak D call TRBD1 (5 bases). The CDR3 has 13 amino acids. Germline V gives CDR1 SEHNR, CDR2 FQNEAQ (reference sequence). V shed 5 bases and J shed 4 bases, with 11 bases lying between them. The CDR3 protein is CASSPGLSYGYTF. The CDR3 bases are TGTGCCAGCAGCCCGGGACTTTCCTATGGCTACACCTTC.

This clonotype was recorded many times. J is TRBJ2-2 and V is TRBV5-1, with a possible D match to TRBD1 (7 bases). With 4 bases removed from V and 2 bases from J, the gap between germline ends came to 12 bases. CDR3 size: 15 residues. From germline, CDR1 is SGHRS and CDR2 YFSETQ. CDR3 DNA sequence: TGCGCCAGCAGCGCCAGGGGGGACAACACCGGGGAGCTGTTTTTT. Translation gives CASSARGDNTGELFF. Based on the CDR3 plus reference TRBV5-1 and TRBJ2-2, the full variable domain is KAGVTQTPRYLIKTRGQQVTLSCSPISGHRSVSWYQQTPGQGLQFLFEYFSETQRNKGNFPGRFSGRQFSNSRSEMNVSTLELGDSALYLCASSARGDNTGELFFGEGSRLTVL.

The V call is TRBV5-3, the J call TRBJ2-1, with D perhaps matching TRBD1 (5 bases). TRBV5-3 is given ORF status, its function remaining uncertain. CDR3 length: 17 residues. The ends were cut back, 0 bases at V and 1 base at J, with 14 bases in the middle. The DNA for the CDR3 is TGTGCCAGAAGCTTGGGTGTAAGGGCAGGGTCCTACAATGAGCAGTTCTTC. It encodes CARSLGVRAGSYNEQFF.

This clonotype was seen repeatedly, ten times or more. The CDR3 DNA sequence: TGTGCCAGCAGCACGTGGGACAGGGCCTACAATGAGCAGTTCTTC. Amino acids: CASSTWDRAYNEQFF. J is TRBJ2-1 and V is TRBV9, with 9 positions matching TRBD1. The J segment lost 2 bases and the V segment lost 4 bases, leaving 4 bases of the junction unmatched. The CDR3 is 15 amino acids. Germline V lookup: CDR1 SGDLS, CDR2 YYNGEE.

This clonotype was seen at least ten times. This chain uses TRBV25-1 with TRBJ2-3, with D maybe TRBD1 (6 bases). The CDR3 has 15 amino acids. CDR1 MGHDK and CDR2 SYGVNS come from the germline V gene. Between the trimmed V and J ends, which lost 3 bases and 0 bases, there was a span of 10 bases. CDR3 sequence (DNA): TGTGCCAGCAGTGACGGGACAACTAGCACAGATACGCAGTATTTT. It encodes CASSDGTTSTDTQYF.

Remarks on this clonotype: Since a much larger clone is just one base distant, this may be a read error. CDR3 bases: TGCAGTGCAGCGGGACTAGCGAGAGGAGGGAATGAGCAGTTCTTC. Amino acid sequence: CSAAGLARGGNEQFF. The chain joins TRBV20-1 to TRBJ2-1; 10 bases agree with TRBD2. With V trimmed by 6 bases and J by 7 bases, 12 bases remained unmatched. The CDR3 extends over 15 amino acids. The V gene's germline CDR1 is DFQATT and CDR2 SNEGSKA (reference sequence).

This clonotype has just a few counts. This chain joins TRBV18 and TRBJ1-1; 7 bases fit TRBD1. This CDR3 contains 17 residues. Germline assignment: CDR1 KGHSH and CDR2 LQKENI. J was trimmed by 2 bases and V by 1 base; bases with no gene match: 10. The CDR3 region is CASSPQQGGGFNTEAFF. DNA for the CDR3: TGTGCCAGCTCACCACAGCAGGGGGGAGGTTTTAACACTGAAGCTTTCTTT. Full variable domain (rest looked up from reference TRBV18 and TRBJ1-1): NAGVMQNPRHLVRRRGQEARLRCSPMKGHSHVYWYRQLPEEGLKFMVYLQKENIIDESGMPKERFSAEFPKEGPSILRIQQVVRGDSAAYFCASSPQQGGGFNTEAFFGQGTRLTVV.

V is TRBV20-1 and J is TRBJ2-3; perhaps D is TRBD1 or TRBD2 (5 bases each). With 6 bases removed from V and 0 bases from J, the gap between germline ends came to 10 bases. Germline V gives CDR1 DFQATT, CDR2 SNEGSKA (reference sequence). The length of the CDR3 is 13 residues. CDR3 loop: CSAEGRSTDTQYF. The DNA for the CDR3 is TGCAGTGCCGAGGGGCGGAGCACAGATACGCAGTATTTT.

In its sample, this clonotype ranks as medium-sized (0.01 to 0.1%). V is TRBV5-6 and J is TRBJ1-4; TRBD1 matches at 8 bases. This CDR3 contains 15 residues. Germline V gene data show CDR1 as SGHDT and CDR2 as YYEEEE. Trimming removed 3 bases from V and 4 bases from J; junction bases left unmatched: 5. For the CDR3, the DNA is TGTGCCAGCAGCTGGGACAGGAATCTTAATGAAAAACTGTTTTTT. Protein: CASSWDRNLNEKLFF. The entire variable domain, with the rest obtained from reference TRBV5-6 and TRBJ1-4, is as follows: DAGVTQSPTHLIKTRGQQVTLRCSPKSGHDTVSWYQQALGQGPQFIFQYYEEEERQRGNFPDRFSGHQFPNYSSELNVNALLLGDSALYLCASSWDRNLNEKLFFGSGTQLSVL.

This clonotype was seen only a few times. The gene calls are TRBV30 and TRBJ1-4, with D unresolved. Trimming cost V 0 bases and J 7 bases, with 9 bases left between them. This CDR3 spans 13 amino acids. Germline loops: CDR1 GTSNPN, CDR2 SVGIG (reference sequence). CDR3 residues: CAWSVWIGEKLFF. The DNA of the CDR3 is TGTGCCTGGAGTGTTTGGATCGGTGAAAAACTGTTTTTT.

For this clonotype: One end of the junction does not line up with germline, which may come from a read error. For the CDR3, the DNA is TGTGCCAGCTGTTTAGTGCCTGGACTAGTCCCAGCCACAGATACGCAGTATTTT. Its protein is CASCLVPGLVPATDTQYF. The chain is built from TRBV12-3 or TRBV12-4 and TRBJ2-3; 7 bases agree with TRBD2. This CDR3 contains 18 residues.

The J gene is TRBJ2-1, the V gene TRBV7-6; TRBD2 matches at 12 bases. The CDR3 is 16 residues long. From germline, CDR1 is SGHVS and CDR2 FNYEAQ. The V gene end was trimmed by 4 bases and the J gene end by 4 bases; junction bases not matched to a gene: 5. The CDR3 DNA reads TGTGCCAGCAGCTCCACTAGCGGGAGGATGTACAATGAGCAGTTCTTC. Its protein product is CASSSTSGRMYNEQFF.

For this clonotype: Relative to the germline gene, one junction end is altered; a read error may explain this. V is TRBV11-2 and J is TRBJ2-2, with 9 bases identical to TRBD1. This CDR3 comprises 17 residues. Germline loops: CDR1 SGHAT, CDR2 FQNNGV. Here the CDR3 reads CASNLHRDRVNTGELFF. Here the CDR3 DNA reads TGTGCCAGCAACTTACACCGGGACAGGGTGAACACCGGGGAGCTGTTTTTT.

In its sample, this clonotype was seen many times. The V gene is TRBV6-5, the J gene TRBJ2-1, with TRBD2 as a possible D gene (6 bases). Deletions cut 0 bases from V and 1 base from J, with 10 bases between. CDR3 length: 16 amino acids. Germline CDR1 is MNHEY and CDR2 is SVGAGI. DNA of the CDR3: TGTGCCAGCAGTTACTCCGGGGGTTCTTCCTACAATGAGCAGTTCTTC. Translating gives CASSYSGGSSYNEQFF.

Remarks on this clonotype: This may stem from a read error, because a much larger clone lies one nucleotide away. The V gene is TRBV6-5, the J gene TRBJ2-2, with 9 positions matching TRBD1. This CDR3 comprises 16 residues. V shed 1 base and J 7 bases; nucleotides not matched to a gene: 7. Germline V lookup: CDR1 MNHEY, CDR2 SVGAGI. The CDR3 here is CASSYLDRGGDGELFF. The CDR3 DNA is TGTGCCAGCAGTTACTTGGACAGGGGAGGGGACGGGGAGCTGTTTTTT.